This T cell receptor (beta chain) was recorded in a study of blood T cell repertoires in COVID-19. Study details: Both acute and convalescent COVID-19 samples were obtained from the United States, Italy and Spain. In each case, the material was cDNA or gDNA derived from T cells, B-cell-depleted T cells, or PBMCs.

Original analysis: Reference gene primers were amplified, and this amplification served to estimate nucleated cell counts. Profiling relied on immunoSEQ multiplex PCR, and the TCRdb table lists in-frame clones only, not all of them. V and J calls and clone size are copied from that table; D and trimming were computed from the DNA. The table records under 100,000 clones, around nine tenths of them present only once. Germline CDR1 reads SGHNT; CDR2 reads YYREEE (reference sequence). This CDR3 is built from 16 residues. V shed 0 bases and J shed 5 bases, with 17 bases lying between them. The receptor was isolated from a middle-aged man with acute or convalescent COVID-19. The sequenced sample was peripheral blood. The rearrangement joins TRBV5-4 to TRBJ2-5; D call uncertain. CDR3 sequence reads: CASSLELKAKAETQYF. CDR3 bases: TGTGCCAGCAGCTTGGAGTTGAAGGCCAAAGCGGAGACCCAGTACTTC.